This entry lists 10 T cell receptor beta chains sequenced from one sample in a study of OX40 agonist ivuxolimab in advanced cancers. TCRdb keeps only in-frame clones here, not all; method: immunoSEQ multiplex PCR. The sample yields tens of thousands of clones, 84% seen once. The source material was CD4+ or CD8+ T cells sorted from blood, sampled in a trial of the OX40 agonist ivuxolimab. The receptors were gathered from an adult with an advanced solid tumor such as melanoma, head and neck, liver or kidney cancer.

This rearrangement joins TRBV5-1 to TRBJ1-2; 7 bases map to TRBD1. This CDR3 spans 14 amino acids. Trimming took 6 bases from V and 4 from J; bases not matched to a gene: 9. The germline CDR1 and CDR2 sequences are SGHRS and YFSETQ. The chain's CDR3 is CASNAPDRSYGYTF. The CDR3, as DNA: TGCGCCAGCAACGCTCCGGACAGGAGCTATGGCTACACCTTC.

The chain carries TRBV5-3 and TRBJ2-1; D gene uncertain. TRBV5-3 falls under the ORF class, with uncertain function. This CDR3 is built from 12 residues. The CDR3 DNA reads as TGTTCTCAAATCGTGCCCTACAATGAGCAGTTCTTC. Protein sequence: CSQIVPYNEQFF.

The chain couples TRBV7-2 to TRBJ1-2, with TRBD1 matching 10 bases. This CDR3 is built from 16 residues. V lost 5 bases and J lost 5; bases outside the gene matches: 11. The germline V gene encodes CDR1 SGHTA and CDR2 FQGNSA. CDR3 amino acids: CASSPQPPGQGYGYTF. The CDR3, as DNA: TGTGCCAGCAGCCCTCAACCCCCGGGACAGGGGTATGGCTACACCTTC.

The gene calls are TRBV5-1 and TRBJ2-5, with 7 bases aligning to TRBD2. The CDR3 is made up of 15 amino acids. The J segment lost 4 bases and the V segment lost 3 bases, leaving 9 bases of the junction unmatched. CDR1 and CDR2 from the germline V gene are SGHRS and YFSETQ. CDR3 DNA: TGCGCCAGCAGCTCGGGACTACCCTCCCGAGAGACCCAGTACTTC. Translated: CASSSGLPSRETQYF.

This sequence joins TRBV7-2 and TRBJ2-2; 7 bases line up with TRBD1. V was pared by 5 bases and J by 0 bases, with 3 bases of the junction left unmatched. Germline CDR1 reads SGHTA; CDR2 reads FQGNSA. There are 15 residues in the CDR3. CDR3 sequence reads: CASSPQGANTGELFF. Here the CDR3 DNA reads TGTGCCAGCAGCCCCCAGGGGGCGAACACCGGGGAGCTGTTTTTT.

CDR3 in amino acids: CAWSGGVFDTEAFF. As DNA, the CDR3 is TGTGCCTGGAGCGGAGGGGTATTTGATACTGAAGCTTTCTTT. This chain joins TRBV30 and TRBJ1-1; D is possibly TRBD1 (5 bases). The germline V gene encodes CDR1 GTSNPN and CDR2 SVGIG (reference sequence). This CDR3 is built from 14 residues. V dropped 3 bases and J dropped 5 bases, with 16 bases sitting between them. Complete variable domain (other parts from reference TRBV30 and TRBJ1-1): SQTIHQWPATLVQPVGSPLSLECTVEGTSNPNLYWYRQAAGRGLQLLFYSVGIGQISSEVPQNLSASRPQDRQFILSSKKLLLSDSGFYLCAWSGGVFDTEAFFGQGTRLTVV.

This CDR3 is CASSPLAPSSYNEQFF. CDR3 in DNA: TGTGCCAGCTCACCACTAGCGCCGAGCTCCTACAATGAGCAGTTCTTC. This sequence joins TRBV18 and TRBJ2-1; a possible D gene is TRBD2 (5 bases). Germline V gene sequence: CDR1 KGHSH, CDR2 LQKENI. There are 16 residues in the CDR3. V dropped 1 base and J dropped 0 bases, with 10 bases sitting between them.

The chain carries TRBV7-9 and TRBJ1-3, with D tentatively TRBD1 (5 bases). The V end lost 6 bases, the J end lost 4 bases, and 7 bases lay between the germline ends. The V gene's germline CDR1 is SEHNR and CDR2 FQNEAQ (reference sequence). The CDR3 length is 12 residues. In nucleotides, the CDR3 is TGTGCCAGCAGGACAGTAGGAAACACCATATATTTT. This translates into CASRTVGNTIYF.

The chain combines TRBV11-3 with TRBJ2-1; D may be TRBD1 (5 bases). The V gene's germline CDR1 is SGHNT and CDR2 YENEEA. V was pared by 5 bases and J by 0 bases, with 11 bases between. CDR3 length equals 15 residues. The CDR3, as DNA: TGTGCCAGCAGCCCCAGGGTGAGCTCCTACAATGAGCAGTTCTTC. It is translated as CASSPRVSSYNEQFF.

The J gene is TRBJ2-5, the V gene TRBV5-4; 8 nucleotides line up with TRBD1. This CDR3 comprises 13 residues. Per the germline V gene, CDR1 is SGHNT and CDR2 is YYREEE (reference sequence). Trimming removed 4 bases from V and 4 bases from J; junction bases left unmatched: 3. The CDR3 loop is CASSRTGPETQYF. In DNA, the CDR3 is TGTGCCAGCAGCCGGACAGGGCCAGAGACCCAGTACTTC.